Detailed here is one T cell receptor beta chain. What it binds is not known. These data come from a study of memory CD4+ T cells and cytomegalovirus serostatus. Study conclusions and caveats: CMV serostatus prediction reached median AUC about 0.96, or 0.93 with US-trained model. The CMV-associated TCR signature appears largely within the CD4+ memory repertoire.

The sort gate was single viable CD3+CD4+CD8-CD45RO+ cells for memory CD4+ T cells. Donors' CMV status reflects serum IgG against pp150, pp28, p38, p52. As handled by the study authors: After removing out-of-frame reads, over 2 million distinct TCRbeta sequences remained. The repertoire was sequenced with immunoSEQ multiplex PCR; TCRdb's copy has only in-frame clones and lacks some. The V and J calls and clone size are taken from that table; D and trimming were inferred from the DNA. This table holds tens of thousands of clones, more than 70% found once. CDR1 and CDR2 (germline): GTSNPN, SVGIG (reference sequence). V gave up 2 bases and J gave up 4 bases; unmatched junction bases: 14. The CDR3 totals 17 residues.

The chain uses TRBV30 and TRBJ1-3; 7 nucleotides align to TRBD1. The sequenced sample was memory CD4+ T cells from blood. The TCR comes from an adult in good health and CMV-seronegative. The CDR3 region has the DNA TGTGCCTGGAGTCCGACAGGGACCGGAGTGATCGGAAACACCATATATTTT. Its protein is CAWSPTGTGVIGNTIYF.